The sequence of this TCR beta chain was determined in a study of siplizumab effects on memory and regulatory T cells. Overall study findings and caveats: It seemed that naive T cells were more diverse than memory cells and were major contributors to the alloresponse. Versus more than 25% in controls, the mappable alloreactive CD4+ clones averaged around 69% Treg-derived with siplizumab.

This clone has a single count. The antigen remains unidentified. Sequencing was performed with immunoSEQ multiplex PCR; in TCRdb, only in-frame clones are kept and a portion is missing. The table lists around 100,000 clones, less than 95% of them singletons, with roughly 0.61% in the top ten. Sequencing was performed on Tregs sorted from blood. The TCR originated in a human donor in good health.

DNA of the CDR3: TGTGCCAGCAGTAGATTTAGGGAGTCCTACGAGCAGTACTTC. Its protein is CASSRFRESYEQYF. The chain carries TRBV27 and TRBJ2-7; D might be TRBD2 (5 bases). The V end was cut by 5 bases, the J end by 1 base, with 12 bases between. The germline CDR1 and CDR2 sequences are MNHEY and SMNVEV (reference sequence). The CDR3 is 14 residues long.